Listed below are T cell receptor beta chains from one sample, sequenced in a study of blood T cell repertoires in COVID-19. Using immunoSEQ multiplex PCR, the repertoire was profiled, and TCRdb retains in-frame clones only, with some absent. Of 200,000 or so clones in the sample, around 80% were seen once. Material: peripheral blood. These receptors came from a woman aged 80 or over with COVID-19, enrolled during active disease. Both conserved end residues are part of each CDR3. Fields, in order: V gene, clone size, J gene, D gene, CDR3 DNA, CDR3 protein. D genes are given only for firm matches. Part of the rows lack a size; the others show once, few, many or a class for expanded clones.

V: TRBV6-2/TRBV6-3; size: NA; J: TRBJ2-7; D: NA; DNA: TGTGCCAGCAGTACCCCCGGACAGATACTACCTCGTGAGCAGTACTTC; CDR3: CASSTPGQILPREQYF
V: TRBV29-1; size: NA; J: TRBJ2-1; D: TRBD1; DNA: TGCAGCGTTGACGACAGGGCTGGACCCAATGAGCAGTTCTTC; CDR3: CSVDDRAGPNEQFF
V: TRBV6-5; size: NA; J: TRBJ2-2; D: NA; DNA: TGTGCCAGCAGTTACGGGGCATCAGGGGAGCTGTTTTTT; CDR3: CASSYGASGELFF
V: TRBV2; size: NA; J: TRBJ2-2; D: NA; DNA: TGTGCCAGCAGAGGGGTGGTTGGGGAGCTGTTTTTT; CDR3: CASRGVVGELFF
V: TRBV7-9; size: NA; J: TRBJ1-1; D: NA; DNA: TGTGCCAGCCTGAATGGCCCTGAAGCTTTCTTT; CDR3: CASLNGPEAFF
V: TRBV5-1; size: NA; J: TRBJ2-1; D: NA; DNA: TGCGCCAGCACCCCGGGGGGCACGCACAATGAGCAGTTCTTC; CDR3: CASTPGGTHNEQFF
V: TRBV7-6; size: NA; J: TRBJ2-7; D: NA; DNA: TGTGCCAGCAGCCCCGACAGGTCTTCCTACGAGCAGTACTTC; CDR3: CASSPDRSSYEQYF
V: TRBV5-6; size: few; J: TRBJ2-1; D: NA; DNA: TGTGCCAGCAGCGACACAGGGTCCTACTCCTACAATGAGCAGTTCTTC; CDR3: CASSDTGSYSYNEQFF
V: TRBV7-9; size: NA; J: TRBJ1-2; D: TRBD1; DNA: TGTGCCAGCAGGCCCCCGGGGACAGCTAGTAACTATGGCTACACCTTC; CDR3: CASRPPGTASNYGYTF
V: TRBV6-5; size: NA; J: TRBJ1-1; D: NA; DNA: TGTGCCAGCACCCCCCGGAGGTTTATGAACACTGAAGCTTTCTTT; CDR3: CASTPRRFMNTEAFF
V: TRBV19; size: NA; J: TRBJ2-1; D: NA; DNA: TGTGCCAGTAGTTGGGCTGACTCCTACAATGAGCAGTTCTTC; CDR3: CASSWADSYNEQFF
V: TRBV11-2; size: NA; J: TRBJ2-7; D: TRBD1; DNA: TGTGCCAGCAGCTTGAAGGGGGGACAGGGGGCCTACTACTACGAGCAGTACTTC; CDR3: CASSLKGGQGAYYYEQYF
V: TRBV29-1; size: NA; J: TRBJ2-7; D: TRBD1; DNA: TGCAGCGCTGTACTCTCTGGGACAGGGAATACGTACTTC; CDR3: CSAVLSGTGNTYF
V: TRBV2; size: NA; J: TRBJ2-5; D: NA; DNA: TGTGCCAGCAAACCGGGACTTTCTCAAGAGACCCAGTACTTC; CDR3: CASKPGLSQETQYF
V: TRBV11-2; size: NA; J: TRBJ2-2; D: NA; DNA: TGTGCCAGCAGCAAGACAGAAAACACCGGGGAGCTGTTTTTT; CDR3: CASSKTENTGELFF
V: TRBV4-1; size: NA; J: TRBJ2-6; D: NA; DNA: TGCGCCAGCCGAGACTCTGGGGCCAACGTCCTGACTTTC; CDR3: CASRDSGANVLTF
V: TRBV21-1; size: NA; J: TRBJ2-3; D: NA; DNA: TGTGCCAGCAGCAAAGCGCCCTCTAGCTTAGGCACAGATACGCAGTATTTT; CDR3: CASSKAPSSLGTDTQYF
V: TRBV5-5; size: NA; J: TRBJ1-1; D: TRBD1; DNA: TGTGCCAGCAGCTTGTGGACAGGGGTGAGGGAAACTGAAGCTTTCTTT; CDR3: CASSLWTGVRETEAFF
V: TRBV14; size: NA; J: TRBJ2-7; D: NA; DNA: TGTGCCAGCAGCCAAGATAGTCTGGTGATGTATGGGGGCTTAGGATACGAGCAGTACTTC; CDR3: CASSQDSLVMYGGLGYEQYF
V: TRBV7-9; size: few; J: TRBJ2-2; D: NA; DNA: TGTGCCAGCAGCTTAGGAGGGGGGGACACCGGGGAGCTGTTTTTT; CDR3: CASSLGGGDTGELFF
V: TRBV9; size: NA; J: TRBJ1-3; D: NA; DNA: TGTGCCAGCAGGAGGGAGAGCTCTGGAAACACCATATATTTT; CDR3: CASRRESSGNTIYF
V: TRBV3-1/TRBV3-2; size: NA; J: TRBJ2-5; D: NA; DNA: TGTGCCAGCAGCCAAGCCCCTTTTAAGGGGGAGACCCAGTACTTC; CDR3: CASSQAPFKGETQYF
V: TRBV2; size: NA; J: TRBJ2-2; D: NA; DNA: TGTGCCAGCAGGGCGGACAGCCCGAACACCGGGGAGCTGTTTTTT; CDR3: CASRADSPNTGELFF
V: TRBV5-1; size: NA; J: TRBJ2-3; D: NA; DNA: TGCGCCAGCAGCCGAAGGGGGTTTGGGACAGATACGCAGTATTTT; CDR3: CASSRRGFGTDTQYF